This section outlines one T cell receptor (beta chain) sequence together with its context. Its antigen remains unidentified. Produced via immunoSEQ multiplex PCR; TCRdb's table is partial and in-frame only. The sample yields about 89,000 clones, just under 95% seen once. The sample originates from a study of graft-versus-host responses after intestinal transplantation. On the study more broadly: Recipients obtained multivisceral, liver-intestinal, or isolated intestinal transplants.

The study's findings and limits: Clonal ratios of graft-versus-host to host-versus-graft in allografts were high for patients exhibiting graft-donor T cell macrochimerism.

CDR3 length: 15 amino acids. V lost 4 bases to trimming and J lost 2 bases; unmatched junction nucleotides: 9. CDR1 is SGHRS, CDR2 YFSETQ, per germline. The TCR originated in a human donor who received an intestinal transplant. The chain uses TRBV5-1 and TRBJ2-7; 7 bases line up with TRBD1. Here the sequenced sample was unstimulated CD4+ T cells sorted from spleen or lymph node cells, taken before intestinal transplant. The CDR3, as DNA: TGCGCCAGCAGCCCCGGACAGGCCCGAACCTACGAGCAGTACTTC. This gives the protein CASSPGQARTYEQYF.